The source of this T cell receptor beta chain is a study of Ad26.COV2.S vaccination and SARS-CoV-2 variants. Study-wide context: The donor was enrolled in the Ad26.COV2.S arm of the COV1001 trial. Study outcomes and limitations: From the TCR breadth and depth analyses, total T cell responses may have been underestimated. Breadth measured for non-spike TCRs was similar across vaccine and placebo recipients.

V shed 5 bases and J shed 8 bases, with 15 bases lying between them. CDR3 length: 13 amino acids. Only one count was recorded for this clone. Its antigen is not known. Treatment here: around 19 received Ad26.COV2.S at low or high dose, single or two shots; roughly five received placebo; per-sample allocation not given. The samples date from day 63 after the first vaccine or placebo injection. An adult donor aged 18-55 years was enrolled in Boston. Sequencing used immunoSEQ multiplex PCR; TCRdb keeps in-frame clones, though not all of them. The sample holds some 300,000 clones, around 83% seen once. This sample comprised peripheral blood, obtained in a trial of Ad26.COV2.S vaccine versus placebo. The chain couples TRBV12-3 or TRBV12-4 to TRBJ1-2; TRBD1 might be the D (5 bases). The origin of this receptor is a person between 18 and 60 years old who received the Ad26.COV2.S COVID-19 vaccine or a placebo. As DNA, the CDR3 is TGTGCCAGCAGTCCCGGGCTCAAGGGGGGCTACACCTTC. Protein: CASSPGLKGGYTF.